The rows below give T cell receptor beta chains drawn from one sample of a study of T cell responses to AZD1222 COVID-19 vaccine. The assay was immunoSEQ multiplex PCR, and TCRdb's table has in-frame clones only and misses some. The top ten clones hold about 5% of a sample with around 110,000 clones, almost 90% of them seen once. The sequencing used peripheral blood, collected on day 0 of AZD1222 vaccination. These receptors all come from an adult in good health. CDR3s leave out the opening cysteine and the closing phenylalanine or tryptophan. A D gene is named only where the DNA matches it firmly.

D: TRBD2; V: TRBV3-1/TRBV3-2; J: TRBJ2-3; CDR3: ASSLIAGGTDTQY
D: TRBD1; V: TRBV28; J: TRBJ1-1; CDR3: ASRKGALNTEAF
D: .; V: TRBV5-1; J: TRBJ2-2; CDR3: ASSLIGPGELF
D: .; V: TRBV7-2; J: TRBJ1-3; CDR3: ASSTQGRNTIY
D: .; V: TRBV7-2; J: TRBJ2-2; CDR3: ASSLERRTGELF
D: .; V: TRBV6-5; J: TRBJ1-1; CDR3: ASSWTAMNTEAF
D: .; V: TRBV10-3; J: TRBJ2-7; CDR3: AISESPTLEQY
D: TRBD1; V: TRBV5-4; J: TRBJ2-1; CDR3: ASSSRTGTYNEQF
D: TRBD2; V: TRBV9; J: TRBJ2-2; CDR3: ASSVAGLAGGGRTGELF
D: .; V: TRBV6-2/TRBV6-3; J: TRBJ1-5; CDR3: ASSYSGASGQPQH
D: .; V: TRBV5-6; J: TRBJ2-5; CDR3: ASSFTGTHWGETQY
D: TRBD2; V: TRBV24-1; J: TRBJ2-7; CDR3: ATSEAGLAKDEQY
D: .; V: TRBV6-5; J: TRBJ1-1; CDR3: ASSYLGGDEAF
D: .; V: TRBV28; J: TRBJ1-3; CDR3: ASRTRSGNTIY
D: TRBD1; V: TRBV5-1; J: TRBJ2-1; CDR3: ASSTQQGNEQF
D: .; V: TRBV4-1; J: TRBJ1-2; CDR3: ASSPQGNYGYT
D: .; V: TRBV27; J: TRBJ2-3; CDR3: ASSLGDTQY
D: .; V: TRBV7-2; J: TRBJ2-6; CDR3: ASSSRGSGANVLT
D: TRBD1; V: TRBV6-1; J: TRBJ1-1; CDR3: ASSGPPDRDVNTEAF
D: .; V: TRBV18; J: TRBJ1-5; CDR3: ASSPTGVGPQH
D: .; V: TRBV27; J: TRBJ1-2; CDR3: ASSLSGGTGYT
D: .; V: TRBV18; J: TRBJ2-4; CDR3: ASSPRGRGKNIQY
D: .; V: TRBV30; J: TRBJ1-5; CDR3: ASAKGLDQPQH
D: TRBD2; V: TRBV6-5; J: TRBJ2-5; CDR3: ASRLGLAETQY
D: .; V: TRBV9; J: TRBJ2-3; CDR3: ASALWGGTDTQY
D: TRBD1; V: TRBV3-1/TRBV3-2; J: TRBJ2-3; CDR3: ASSQKDRCTDTQY
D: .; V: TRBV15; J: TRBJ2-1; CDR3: ATRIAALNEQF
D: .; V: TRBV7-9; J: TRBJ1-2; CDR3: ASSLGSLYGYT
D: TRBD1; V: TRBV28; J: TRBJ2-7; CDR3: ASNTRQGHYEQY
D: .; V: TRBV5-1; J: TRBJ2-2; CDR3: ASSLDRPRELF
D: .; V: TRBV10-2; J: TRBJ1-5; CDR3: ASNPEVGGAPQH
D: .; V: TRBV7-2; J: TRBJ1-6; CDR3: ASSLAGNSPLH
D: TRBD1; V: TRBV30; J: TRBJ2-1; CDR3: AWRKQGTGEQF
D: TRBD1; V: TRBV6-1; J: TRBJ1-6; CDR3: ASSEAGGRNSPLH
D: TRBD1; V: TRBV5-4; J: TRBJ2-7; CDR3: ASSSKTGGNEQY
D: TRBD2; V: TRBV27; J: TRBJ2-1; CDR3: ASRFLGTSGNNEQF
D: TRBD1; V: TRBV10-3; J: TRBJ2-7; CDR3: AIGGTGNVEQY